The clone carrying this TCR beta chain was seen just once. Germline and junction disagree at one end, which may indicate a read error. The CDR3 spans 15 residues. The germline CDR1 and CDR2 sequences are SNHLY and FYNNEI. These data originate in a study of blood T cell repertoires in COVID-19. Turning to the study itself: Sites across the United States, Italy and Spain contributed samples from acute and convalescent COVID-19. PBMCs, B-cell-depleted T cells, or T cells were the source of the cDNA or gDNA that made up the material.

In the source study's methods: Quantification of nucleated cells was approximated via reference gene primer amplification. Sequenced by immunoSEQ multiplex PCR; TCRdb stores in-frame clones only, minus some. From that table come the V and J calls and clone size; the DNA was used to work out D and trimming. In the table there are 60,000 to 90,000 clones, around 90% of which are singletons. The origin of this receptor is a woman aged 80 or older with acute or convalescent COVID-19. The sequenced material came from peripheral blood. The chain couples TRBV2 to TRBJ1-6; D unresolved. The CDR3 bases are TGTGCCAGCCGTGAGACTACAGAGGGTAATTCACCCCTCCACTTT. Its protein is CASRETTEGNSPLHF.